This T cell receptor (beta chain) was retrieved from a study of control samples from healthy donors and cancer patients (dated by TCRdb to between 2020 and 2021). The germline ends are 10 bases apart after V is trimmed by 6 bases and J by 7 bases. From cysteine to phenylalanine, the CDR3 is 12 amino acids long. Left in the record is the CDR3 DNA by itself, 36 bases read in frame from the first base. The library was built by means of the immunoSEQ multiplex PCR assay. TCRdb holds this immuneACCESS table with in-frame rearrangements only. Some clones are missing; in checked studies, unresolved V genes explain under half, and the rest has no known cause. The sample profile shows about 34,000 clones; roughly nine tenths of them were found once. The ten largest clones take up roughly 1.5% of the sample. As for this clone: Its cognate antigen has yet to be identified. No base quality information exists; no much larger clone differs at one position.

This sequence was found in a woman aged 40 to 55 with lung cancer. Material: PBMCs. The rearrangement joined TRBV12-3 or TRBV12-4 to TRBJ2-1; the best D guess is TRBD1, with 6 bases matching. The bases read TGTGCCAGCAGGGGGACAAAGAATGAGCAGTTCTTC. Translated, this is CASRGTKNEQFF.